The clone carrying this T cell receptor beta chain appeared many times. Its antigen is as yet unknown. This sample is drawn from a study of metastatic and nonmetastatic thyroid tumors. Background on the study: Where malignant and benign thyroid patients were concerned, repertoires were compared across blood and tumor or nodule tissue.

Original processing methods: What underpinned the distant-metastasis classifier for papillary thyroid cancer was the set of CDR3 differences across clinicopathological groups. TCRdb re-called the PCR reads with MiXCR. These V and J calls originate from TCRdb's pipeline instead of the authors' own analysis. Seen here are about 26,000 clones, roughly 25% observed once, and the top ten hold just over 6%. Nobody among the patients had been given any treatment before thyroid surgery. Findings and limits, study-wide: Reports indicated that malignant thyroid tumors showed significantly higher TCR beta diversity than benign nodules did, in blood and tumor.

This clonotype originated in a female donor with papillary thyroid cancer or a benign thyroid nodule (not recorded which). Some clones in this sample may be carry-over from other donors' samples. Sequences were obtained from blood.

The CDR3: CASSVNRVGVEAFF. In DNA form, the CDR3 reads TGCGCCAGCAGTGTTAACAGGGTAGGGGTTGAAGCTTTCTTT. This sequence joins TRBV10-1 and TRBJ1-1; TRBD1 is a possible D gene (6 bases). This CDR3 contains 14 residues. Germline assignment: CDR1 WNHNN and CDR2 SYGVQD (reference sequence). V was cut by 4 bases and J by 7 bases, with 16 bases left in between.